These 5 T cell receptor beta chains came from one sample sequenced in a study of beta chain features in type 1 diabetes. All of the isolated RNA was reverse transcribed, so expressed TCRB transcripts were sequenced. The data were produced by immunoSEQ multiplex PCR, yet TCRdb's version contains in-frame clones alone and is incomplete. The sample lists 640,000 or so clones; over 12% were seen once. These TCRs' antigens remain unknown. Study results and caveats: Shorter TCRB CDR3s, moderately but significantly so, were found in Type 1 diabetes patients in all four CD4+ subsets.

Sequencing input: naive CD4+ T cells from blood. The receptors come from a man between 18 and 35 years old with type 1 diabetes.

This clone was observed a single time. This chain joins TRBV11-2 and TRBJ1-4; D remains unclear. The CDR3 covers 14 residues. V lost 9 bases and J lost 8, with 19 bases in between. CDR1 SGHAT and CDR2 FQNNGV come from the germline V gene. The CDR3 DNA follows: TGTGCCAGGTACCCGCTAGGGAGGCGGGAAAAACTGTTTTTT. Translated, it gives CARYPLGRREKLFF.

This clone has just a few counts. CDR3 loop: CASNRDRGSPYGYTF. The CDR3 DNA sequence: TGTGCCAGCAACCGGGACAGGGGTTCACCCTATGGCTACACCTTC. J is TRBJ1-2 and V is TRBV7-2; the match to TRBD1 covers 10 bases. The CDR3 is 15 residues long. CDR1 and CDR2 (germline): SGHTA, FQGNSA. Unmatched junction bases numbered 9, after V lost 7 bases and J lost 4 bases.

This clone was counted between two and nine times. This sequence joins TRBV5-4 and TRBJ1-2; 8 positions agree with TRBD1. This CDR3 is 12 amino acids long. CDR1 and CDR2 from the germline V gene are SGHNT and YYREEE (reference sequence). The V and J ends lost 3 bases and 6 bases, in that order; junction bases with no gene match: 1. The CDR3 coding sequence is TGTGCCAGCAGCTCCAGGGGGCATGGCTACACCTTC. This gives the protein CASSSRGHGYTF.

The chain links TRBV30 to TRBJ1-3; no reliable D call. The CDR3 runs to 14 residues. Germline values: CDR1 GTSNPN, CDR2 SVGIG (reference sequence). Between the trimmed V and J ends, which lost 0 bases and 0 bases, there was a span of 6 bases. CDR3 region: CAWSVHSSGNTIYF. CDR3 bases: TGTGCCTGGAGTGTACACAGCTCTGGAAACACCATATATTTT. Based on the CDR3 plus reference TRBV30 and TRBJ1-3, the full variable domain is SQTIHQWPATLVQPVGSPLSLECTVEGTSNPNLYWYRQAAGRGLQLLFYSVGIGQISSEVPQNLSASRPQDRQFILSSKKLLLSDSGFYLCAWSVHSSGNTIYFGEGSWLTVV.

The chain uses TRBV7-9 and TRBJ1-5, with 7 bases that match TRBD1. In germline, CDR1 is SEHNR, CDR2 FQNEAQ (reference sequence). J was trimmed by 4 bases and V by 1 base; bases with no gene match: 7. CDR3 length: 16 amino acids. The CDR3 nucleotides read TGTGCCAGCAGCTTAGGAGACAGGGATGGGAATCAGCCCCAGCATTTT. It is translated as CASSLGDRDGNQPQHF.